The sequence of this T cell receptor (beta chain) was determined in a study of cytomegalovirus exposure and HLA in healthy donors (dated by TCRdb to the late 2010s). At the level of the whole study: In an earlier analysis of 587 of the donors, 250 to 350 Gb of sequence data and 95 million to 130 million unique TCR beta sequences from 150 million to 200 million T cells were reported. About 300 gigabases of sequencing data and roughly 90 million unique TCR sequences were included in an early release covering about 600 HLA-typed donors. Among the roughly 400 genotyped donors, roughly 80% belonged to the genetic ancestry cluster associated with self-reported Caucasian donors. The study was designed to test whether signatures of past pathogen exposure could be identified by cataloging public T cell receptors. The T cell repertoires of several hundred subjects were profiled by immunosequencing and related to cytomegalovirus serostatus. Besides the first cohort of some 670 subjects, a separate validation cohort made up of over 95 different subjects was used. To predict cytomegalovirus infection status, the study brought together high-throughput TCR immunosequencing, statistical association of individual TCRs with disease status, and machine learning. To study patterns of TCR occurrence, a later analysis re-analyzed previously published TCR beta repertoires from several hundred donors and added high-resolution HLA genotyping. The later analysis used no new phenotypic data to find candidate immune exposures, relying instead on TCR beta sequences and their occurrence across donors. In an earlier analysis of about 590 of the donors, high-throughput TCR beta sequencing was used to judge whether each TCR beta V gene segment behaved as functional or pseudogenic. Donor age, sex, ethnicity and CMV serostatus were compiled alongside the repertoire data. In a later genetic analysis, genome-wide SNP genotypes for about three fifths of the roughly 670 donors were used, and that subset was treated as a discovery cohort. Every repertoire in the discovery cohort had been generated on one and the same sequencing platform. HLA typing included class I and class II loci at four-digit resolution. The number of donors typed differed by locus, with roughly 620-630 for A, B, C, DRB1 and DQB1, around 500 for DQA1, about 610 for DPA1, and around 450 for DPB1. Four to six DR-DQ haplotypes were handled as single units for association and clustering because linkage in the cohort was strong. On average, over 200,000 unique TCR beta nucleotide sequences were sequenced per donor among about 400 genotyped donors of the cohort, with 15% to 20% of those sequences being non-productive.

Points on this clone: The clone's antigen remains unknown.

In total, 600 or so healthy bone marrow donors made up the cohort. Cohort members were all nominally healthy when sampled, although unrecorded immune exposures were likely present. The donor tested CMV seronegative, placing the donor among the 350 to 400 seronegative members of the cohort. Each donor provided a peripheral blood sample, and peripheral blood mononuclear cells were used for TCR beta sequencing. The Qiagen DNeasy Blood Extraction Kit was used to extract genomic DNA from the blood cell samples. Library creation used the immunoSEQ multiplex PCR assay. For the multiplex PCR, a mixture combining 60 forward primers for TCR Vbeta segments and 13 reverse primers for TCR Jbeta segments was used. The CDR3 region of rearranged TCR beta genes was amplified from genomic DNA with a multiplex PCR assay. Amplified TCR beta libraries were sequenced as 87-base-pair reads on the Illumina HiSeq System. The authors processed their data as follows. A later analysis tallied roughly 80 million unique TCR beta chains across the 666 repertoires, and some 10 million of those chains were shared by two or more donors. Raw reads were error-corrected and collapsed into unique sequences by a nearest-neighbor algorithm in which closely related sequences were merged to remove PCR and sequencing errors. To assign V, D and J gene segments, CDR3 sequences were aligned to IMGT reference sequences. Each retained sequence needed at least a six-nucleotide match to both a V gene segment and a J gene segment. Rearrangements were classified as productive when the CDR3 lacked stop codons and remained in frame with V and J, and all other rearrangements were classified as non-productive. CDR3 was defined by IMGT convention, running from the second conserved V-encoded cysteine to the conserved J-encoded phenylalanine. In an earlier analysis of some 550 of the donors, sequences lacking an unambiguous match to a single V gene segment were excluded. An earlier analysis of around 600 of the donors classified V segments as functional when productive rearrangements were above 56.7% and as segregating when the standard deviation between donors was above 5%. A statistical classification framework was built for diagnosing cytomegalovirus status from the catalog of TCR beta chain sequences. V and J gene assignment, in a later analysis, came from comparing TCR nucleotide sequences with IMGT/GENE-DB human TR gene sequences. A later analysis assigned CDR3 sequences and most-parsimonious VDJ recombination scenarios with the TCRdist pipeline. In a later analysis, each TCR beta chain was defined by its CDR3 amino acid sequence together with its V-gene family, and reads without a unique V-gene family were excluded. In a later analysis, 550 to 650 highly shared, low-generation-probability nucleotide sequences were removed to address suspected cross-contamination and a sequencing artifact. In a later analysis, a clonal expansion index for each public chain was calculated from normalized within-repertoire ranks of inferred template counts. In a later analysis, generation probabilities were computed with a VDJ recombination model fitted to out-of-frame rearrangements, and the resulting probabilities were checked against IGoR. Hypergeometric tests were used in a later analysis to score TCR-TCR, TCR-HLA and TCR-CMV co-occurrence, with a repertoire-size bias correction applied to the TCR pairs. In a later analysis, false discovery rates were estimated by permuting HLA or CMV assignments 20 times. In a later analysis, co-occurring TCRs were grouped using DBSCAN, with TCRdist sequence similarity added in when clustering inside HLA-allele-positive subsets. Repertoires with fewer than 30,000 or more than 120,000 public chains were left out of co-occurrence clustering, as were about five repertoires with anomalous nucleotide sharing. Held by TCRdb, this immuneACCESS table contains in-frame sequences only and omits some clones. Under half of the omission traces to an unresolved V gene where checked; the cause of the rest is unknown. That table furnishes V, J and clone size, whereas the DNA furnished D and trimming. The sample table records over 110,000 clones. The ten top clones hold 0.96% of the sample.

The research as a whole found: In vitro tests confirmed that a few of the cytomegalovirus-associated TCR beta chains recognize cytomegalovirus antigens. In a later genetic analysis, a missense DCLRE1C variant was associated with V-gene and J-gene trimming of TCR beta chains, and the association was replicated in an independent cohort. Compared with the approximately 700-donor mean, donors in an Asian-associated ancestry cluster had fewer N-insertions in productive TCRs, according to a later genetic analysis. It was suggested by the authors that the approach could potentially be generalized to other disease states and immunological phenotypes. In a later analysis, most CMV-associated TCR beta chains were found to appear HLA-restricted, with HLA associations seemingly driven largely by CMV exposure. In an earlier analysis of a few hundred of the donors, most TCR beta V segments were observed in productive rearrangements about 87% or about 30% of the time, broadly matching IMGT annotations. A further reported finding was that TCR beta sequences accurately predicted the HLA-A and HLA-B alleles for most subjects in the first cohort. Assigning TCR associations to individual alleles was difficult when HLA alleles, especially DR and DQ, strongly co-occurred. A group of highly shared sequence variants was considered likely to be a technical artifact of the sequencing pipeline. Because some donors lacked HLA typing at each locus, the association tests relied only on the typed subset. Most TCR sequences were observed very rarely across donors, whereas some public TCRs were present in many individuals. The classifier was reported to diagnose cytomegalovirus status with high specificity and sensitivity in both the original cohort and the validation cohort. A later analysis associated 15,000 to 20,000 TCR beta sequences with specific HLA alleles at a false discovery rate of 0.05. For the cohort, immune exposure information was limited to CMV serostatus. In a later analysis, several top co-occurrence clusters were reported to appear linked to parvovirus B19, influenza, CMV and Epstein-Barr virus. In a later analysis, HLA-associated TCR beta chains showed more clonal expansion and lower generation probabilities than non-associated chains that were equally common. The earlier analysis of some 560 of the donors excluded some 15 rarely observed V segments, including chromosome 9 orphons, because counts were too low. A later analysis found that TCR association rates varied across HLA loci, with DRB1 alleles showing the most associated TCRs and HLA-C alleles the fewest. The cohort was sequenced for TCR beta chains only, and without alpha or paired-chain data the features that could be detected were limited. Some IMGT-functional V segments, including TRBV6-2 and TRBV6-3, could not be distinguished by the 87-base-pair reads and were therefore excluded. Sequencing depth was assumed to be roughly uniform across donors in the presence/absence analyses, though that assumption may not hold. In the study, approximately 160 TCR beta chains were listed as associated with cytomegalovirus. Linkage disequilibrium might explain the correlated functional status among segregating V segments, but an unknown experimental factor could not be ruled out.

Its CDR3 holds 14 amino acids, cysteine through phenylalanine. The CDR3 DNA has 42 bases and is translated from base 1. The trim is 4 bases for V and 5 bases for J, with a gap of 14 bases between the germline ends. CDR1 and CDR2, per the germline V gene, are SGHDT and YYEEEE. The chain couples TRBV5-6 to TRBJ2-3; possibly the D gene is TRBD1, per 5 matching bases. Sequenced input: PBMCs. The receptor was isolated from a male donor in good health and CMV-seronegative. The sequenced DNA is TGTGCCAGCAGCATCCCCCAACAGGAAGATACGCAGTATTTT. It encodes CASSIPQQEDTQYF.